By sample fraction, the clone carrying this TCR beta chain is medium-sized. Its antigen is still unknown. The data stem from a study of neurological immune-mediated disorders. Findings of the study overall: Because no CDR3 amino acid sequences were shared across subjects by expanded clones, private repertoires were suggested in all groups.

The healthy controls volunteered at a blood bank in Maryland, USA. There were approximately 1 million CD4+ or CD8+ T cells used in the sorted libraries. Template-switch 5'RACE cDNA synthesis added a 10-nucleotide unique molecular identifier. TCRdb reprocessed the 5' RACE reads via MiXCR and lists one record per CDR3 protein. The sample contains roughly 30,000 distinct CDR3 sequences, less than 6% of which appear only once. The V gene lost 6 bases and the J gene lost 5 bases, with 19 bases spanning the gap. The CDR3 loop spans 14 amino acids. CDR1 DFQATT and CDR2 SNEGSKA come from the germline V gene (reference sequence).

The chain uses TRBV20-1 and TRBJ2-5; unclear D gene. The sequencing input was CD4+ T cells from blood. The source of this sequence is a woman aged 50 to 60 in good health. This CDR3 reads CSATPVWLHETQYF. CDR3 DNA sequence: TGCAGTGCCACCCCTGTCTGGCTCCATGAGACCCAGTACTTC.